This is a list of T cell receptor beta chains from one sample in a study of OX40 agonist ivuxolimab in advanced cancers. Clones were read by immunoSEQ multiplex PCR, and TCRdb kept only the in-frame ones, dropping some. The sample has around 31,000 clones; roughly 90% are singletons. The source was CD4+ or CD8+ T cells sorted from blood, collected in a trial of the OX40 agonist ivuxolimab. The origin of the receptors is an adult with an advanced solid tumor such as melanoma, head and neck, liver or kidney cancer. CDR3s leave out the opening cysteine and the closing phenylalanine or tryptophan. A clone size is listed for some rows: how often the clone was seen (once, few, many), or a class if it is expanded.

V: TRBV28
J: TRBJ2-7
size: .
CDR3: ASSKGLAGVNEQY

V: TRBV5-1
J: TRBJ2-1
size: .
CDR3: ASSLPSGRAYNEQF

V: TRBV7-8
J: TRBJ1-5
size: .
CDR3: ASSPRRAGGNQPQH

V: TRBV28
J: TRBJ2-5
size: .
CDR3: ASSPTPSGRGETQY

V: TRBV7-3
J: TRBJ2-1
size: .
CDR3: ASSLSPLSRGKHNEQF

V: TRBV14
J: TRBJ2-2
size: .
CDR3: ASSQLAGTGELF

V: TRBV9
J: TRBJ2-3
size: once
CDR3: ASSAEGLPLRTDTQY

V: TRBV9
J: TRBJ2-7
size: .
CDR3: ASSPSSRDYSYEQY

V: TRBV27
J: TRBJ2-1
size: .
CDR3: ASSLSDEQF

V: TRBV28
J: TRBJ1-5
size: .
CDR3: ASSLWAGRQPQH

V: TRBV7-9
J: TRBJ1-4
size: .
CDR3: ASTGGEKLF

V: TRBV9
J: TRBJ1-2
size: .
CDR3: ASSASGARNGYT

V: TRBV20-1
J: TRBJ2-1
size: .
CDR3: SVADGLPQF

V: TRBV6-5
J: TRBJ2-2
size: .
CDR3: ASSYSKPSGELF

V: TRBV7-9
J: TRBJ1-1
size: few
CDR3: ASSSPGQHKGRVL

V: TRBV7-9
J: TRBJ2-7
size: .
CDR3: ASSLQGALNEQY

V: TRBV27
J: TRBJ2-3
size: once
CDR3: ASSYHPSGRALDTQY

V: TRBV7-9
J: TRBJ1-1
size: .
CDR3: ASSSNSLNTEAF

V: TRBV27
J: TRBJ1-1
size: .
CDR3: ASSLGTPTEAF

V: TRBV9
J: TRBJ2-3
size: once
CDR3: ASRASDTQY

V: TRBV27
J: TRBJ2-2
size: .
CDR3: ASSLDAADTGELF

V: TRBV27
J: TRBJ2-7
size: .
CDR3: ASSLASGSYEQY

V: TRBV9
J: TRBJ1-4
size: .
CDR3: ASGGPRKLF

V: TRBV7-9
J: TRBJ2-7
size: .
CDR3: ASSLGRQGESYEQY

V: TRBV10-2
J: TRBJ2-1
size: .
CDR3: ASSDINEQF

V: TRBV9
J: TRBJ2-2
size: once
CDR3: ASSYGRPNTGELF

V: TRBV19
J: TRBJ2-7
size: .
CDR3: ATQGGAAEQY

V: TRBV9
J: TRBJ2-5
size: .
CDR3: ASSARGAAQETQY

V: TRBV5-5
J: TRBJ2-2
size: once
CDR3: ASSLGSGVTNTGELF

V: TRBV6-1
J: TRBJ2-3
size: .
CDR3: ASRGLAGGPDTQY

V: TRBV29-1
J: TRBJ1-2
size: .
CDR3: SVRGTNYGYT

V: TRBV4-1
J: TRBJ2-1
size: .
CDR3: ASSHPRAPLAHEQF

V: TRBV9
J: TRBJ1-1
size: once
CDR3: ASSVVPGTEAF

V: TRBV2
J: TRBJ1-3
size: .
CDR3: ASKNPRRNGGNTIY

V: TRBV6-4
J: TRBJ2-2
size: .
CDR3: ASRDRDDTGELF

V: TRBV25-1
J: TRBJ2-2
size: few
CDR3: ASSEDRDTGELF

V: TRBV7-2
J: TRBJ2-3
size: .
CDR3: ASSFLGGISTDTQY

V: TRBV28
J: TRBJ2-7
size: .
CDR3: ASTSPGAPYEQY

V: TRBV25-1
J: TRBJ1-2
size: .
CDR3: ASSPTVNYGYT

V: TRBV7-2
J: TRBJ1-5
size: few
CDR3: ASSLVPNSNQPQH

V: TRBV27
J: TRBJ1-2
size: .
CDR3: ASSEARGVINYGYT

V: TRBV5-6
J: TRBJ2-7
size: .
CDR3: ASQTRATYEQY